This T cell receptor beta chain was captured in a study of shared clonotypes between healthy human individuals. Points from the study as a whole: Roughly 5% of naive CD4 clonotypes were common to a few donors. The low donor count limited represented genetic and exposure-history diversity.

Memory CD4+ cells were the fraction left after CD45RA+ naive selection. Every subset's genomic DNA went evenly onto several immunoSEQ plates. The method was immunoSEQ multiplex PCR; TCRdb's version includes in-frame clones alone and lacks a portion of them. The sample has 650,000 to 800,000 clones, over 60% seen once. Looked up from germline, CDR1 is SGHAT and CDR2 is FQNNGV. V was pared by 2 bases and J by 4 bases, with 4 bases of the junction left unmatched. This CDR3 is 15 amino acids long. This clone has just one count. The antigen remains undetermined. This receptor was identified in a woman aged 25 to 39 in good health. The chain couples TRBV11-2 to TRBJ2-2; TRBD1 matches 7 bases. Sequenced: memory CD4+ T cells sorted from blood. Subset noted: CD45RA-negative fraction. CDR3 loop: CASSLTGVGTGELFF. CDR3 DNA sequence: TGTGCCAGCAGCTTAACAGGGGTGGGCACCGGGGAGCTGTTTTTT. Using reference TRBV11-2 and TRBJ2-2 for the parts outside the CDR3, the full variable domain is EAGVAQSPRYKIIEKRQSVAFWCNPISGHATLYWYQQILGQGPKLLIQFQNNGVVDDSQLPKDRFSAERLKGVDSTLKIQPAKLEDSAVYLCASSLTGVGTGELFFGEGSRLTVL.